These 9 T cell receptor beta chains were all obtained from the same sample, sequenced in a study of T-cell memory formation after mild COVID-19 (dated by TCRdb to about 2021). Library preparation employed 5' RACE. The sample was run on an Illumina NovaSeq 6000. The raw public reads went through TCRdb reprocessing: fastp at Q25, MiXCR clone calling, in-frame beta chains kept. A single entry per CDR3 protein holds the most common genes and DNA from its merged rows. The sample table lists hundreds of thousands of distinct CDR3 sequences, approximately 15% of them with a count of one. The ten top clones hold around 8.1% of the sample. The sequenced sample consisted of PBMCs or a T cell subset sorted from them (not recorded which). Receptor source: an adult woman who had mild COVID-19 (a few samples of this study predate the infection). The sample titles of this study are shuffled in the database, so cell type and time point are left out; the donor was told from shared clones.

This clonotype occurred a few times. The chain uses TRBV20-1 and TRBJ2-1; 9 bases are shared with TRBD2. The CDR3 contains 15 residues. CDR1 and CDR2 from the germline V gene are DFQATT and SNEGSKA (reference sequence). J gave up 9 bases and V 5 bases, and 14 bases lay outside the gene matches. In DNA, the CDR3 is TGCAGTGCTCCTTCTCTAGCGGGATTTAATAGTGAGCAGTTCTTC. Protein product: CSAPSLAGFNSEQFF.

The chain is built from TRBV9 and TRBJ2-1; 7 nucleotides line up with TRBD1. J lost 7 bases, V lost 5 bases, and 9 bases had no gene match. Per germline, CDR1 SGDLS and CDR2 YYNGEE. There are 14 residues in the CDR3. The CDR3 loop reads CASSETGERNEQFF. The CDR3 bases are TGTGCCAGCAGTGAAACAGGGGAGAGAAATGAGCAGTTCTTC.

In its sample, this clonotype was seen many times. The V gene is TRBV5-1, the J gene TRBJ2-7; tentative D call: TRBD2 (5 bases). Germline CDR1 SGHRS, CDR2 YFSETQ. Trimming took 2 bases from V and 0 from J, leaving 9 bases between them. This CDR3 is 14 amino acids long. CDR3 nucleotides: TGCGCCAGCAGCTTAGCGGAGAGCTCCTACGAGCAGTACTTC. Its translation: CASSLAESSYEQYF.

This clonotype was counted between two and nine times. The chain links TRBV20-1 to TRBJ1-6; D call uncertain. This CDR3 region has 16 residues. Per germline, CDR1 DFQATT and CDR2 SNEGSKA (reference sequence). Trimming left V 0 bases short and J 0 bases short, with 9 bases between. CDR3 sequence (DNA): TGCAGTGCTAGAGAGGTCCGGAGCTCCTATAATTCACCCCTCCACTTT. It yields the protein CSAREVRSSYNSPLHF.

In its sample, this clonotype was seen a few times. The V gene is TRBV25-1, the J gene TRBJ2-1; 7 nucleotides match TRBD1. CDR1 is MGHDK and CDR2 is SYGVNS in the germline V gene. Trimming removed 3 bases from V and 4 bases from J; junction bases left unmatched: 9. The CDR3 length is 16 residues. CDR3 in amino acids: CASSDPDRAQYNEQFF. Here the CDR3 DNA reads TGTGCCAGCAGTGACCCCGACAGGGCCCAGTACAATGAGCAGTTCTTC. The full variable domain, completed using reference TRBV25-1 and TRBJ2-1, is EADIYQTPRYLVIGTGKKITLECSQTMGHDKMYWYQQDPGMELHLIHYSYGVNSTEKGDLSSESTVSRIRTEHFPLTLESARPSHTSQYLCASSDPDRAQYNEQFFGPGTRLTVL.

The table lists this clonotype with a few counts. One base away lies a much larger clone, so this may be a sequencing read error. The V gene is TRBV4-1, the J gene TRBJ2-3; 7 bases map to TRBD2. Germline V gene data show CDR1 as MGHRA and CDR2 as YSYEKL. V shed 2 bases, J shed 1 base, and the junction held 12 bases outside the gene matches. This CDR3 has 18 amino acids. The CDR3 region is CASSQPGRAAGGTDTQYF. DNA of the CDR3: TGCGCCAGCAGCCAACCGGGACGAGCGGCGGGAGGCACAGATACGCAGTATTTT.

This clonotype was recorded a few times. The chain recombines TRBV10-3 with TRBJ2-7; 8 bases match TRBD2. The J segment lost 4 bases and the V segment lost 5 bases, leaving 10 bases of the junction unmatched. CDR3 length: 15 residues. CDR1 is ENHRY, CDR2 SYGVKD, per germline. The CDR3 reads CAISTGLRGGYEQYF. CDR3 DNA sequence: TGTGCCATCAGTACGGGACTACGGGGGGGATACGAGCAGTACTTC.

This chain links TRBV11-2 with TRBJ2-7, with TRBD2 matching over 11 bases. CDR1 SGHAT and CDR2 FQNNGV come from the germline V gene. V gave up 4 bases and J gave up 4 bases; unmatched junction bases: 18. This CDR3 region has 19 residues. CDR3 protein: CASSSLKRGLAGGSYEQYF. Here the CDR3 DNA reads TGTGCCAGCAGCTCGCTAAAAAGGGGTCTAGCGGGAGGATCTTACGAGCAGTACTTC.

The chain combines TRBV20-1 with TRBJ1-1; D is ambiguous. The germline CDR1 and CDR2 sequences are DFQATT and SNEGSKA (reference sequence). The CDR3 spans 13 residues. V gave up 4 bases and J gave up 1 base, with 10 bases separating them. CDR3 amino acids: CSAIKGWNTEAFF. The DNA for the CDR3 is TGCAGTGCTATTAAGGGTTGGAACACTGAAGCTTTCTTT.